This T cell receptor beta chain was documented in a study of blood T cell repertoires in COVID-19. Study summary: Specimens from acute and convalescent COVID-19 originated in the United States, Italy and Spain.

This CDR3 is 16 amino acids long. Trimming took 0 bases from V and 8 from J; bases not matched to a gene: 8. Germline V CDR1 and CDR2: SNHLY, FYNNEI. Authors' data handling: Reference gene primer amplification in the assay estimated nucleated cell counts. Method: immunoSEQ multiplex PCR; TCRdb's copy keeps in-frame clones and lacks some. That table furnishes V, J and clone size, whereas the DNA furnished D and trimming. The table lists 240,000 or so clones, roughly 82% of them singletons, with approximately 13% in the top ten. This clone was recorded a few times. The genes are TRBV2 and TRBJ2-1; 9 bases fit TRBD2. This clonotype originated in a man aged 80 or over with acute or convalescent COVID-19. The sample consisted of peripheral blood. The CDR3: CASSEAPVAGGHEQFF. The CDR3 DNA is TGTGCCAGCAGTGAAGCGCCTGTGGCGGGGGGGCATGAGCAGTTCTTC.